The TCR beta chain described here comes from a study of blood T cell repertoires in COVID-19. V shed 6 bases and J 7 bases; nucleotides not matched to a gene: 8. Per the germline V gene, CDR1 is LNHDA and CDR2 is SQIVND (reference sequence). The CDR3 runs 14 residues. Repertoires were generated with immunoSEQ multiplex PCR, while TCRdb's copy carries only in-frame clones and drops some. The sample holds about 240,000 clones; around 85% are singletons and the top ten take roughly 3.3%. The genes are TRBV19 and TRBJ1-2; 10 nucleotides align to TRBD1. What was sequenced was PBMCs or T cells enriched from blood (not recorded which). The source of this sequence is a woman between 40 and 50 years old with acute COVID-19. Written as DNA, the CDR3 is TGTGCCAGTAGCCGGGGGACAGGGGTAGTTGGCTACACCTTC. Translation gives CASSRGTGVVGYTF.